This T cell receptor (beta chain) was found in a study of shared clonotypes between healthy human individuals. The donor cohort consisted entirely of Caucasian adults residing in Nashville, Tennessee. Regarding the study as a whole: Naive subsets generally exceeded memory subsets in estimated richness. Among donors, the sharing of clonotypes was expected to be influenced by sequencing depth.

A word on this clone: Antigen unknown.

In the original processing: Filtering of immunoSEQ junctional sequences could not match full-length read filtering. The method was immunoSEQ multiplex PCR; TCRdb's version includes in-frame clones alone and lacks a portion of them. The DNA gave D and trimming, while V, J and clone size come from that table. Of 850,000 to 1,200,000 clones in the sample, under 80% were seen once. CDR1 and CDR2 (germline): SGHNT, YYREEE (reference sequence). This CDR3 has 16 amino acids. V gave up 4 bases and J gave up 1 base; unmatched junction bases: 8. V usage is TRBV5-4 and J usage is TRBJ2-5; the match to TRBD2 covers 9 bases. The receptor was isolated from a young man in good health. The sequenced material came from memory CD4+ T cells sorted from blood. Subset specified: CD45RA-negative fraction. For the CDR3, the DNA is TGTGCCAGCAGCCTACCCAGCGGGGGGTTCCAAGAGACCCAGTACTTC. Protein: CASSLPSGGFQETQYF. Filled out from reference TRBV5-4 and TRBJ2-5, the complete variable domain reads ETGVTQSPTHLIKTRGQQVTLRCSSQSGHNTVSWYQQALGQGPQFIFQYYREEENGRGNFPPRFSGLQFPNYSSELNVNALELDDSALYLCASSLPSGGFQETQYFGPGTRLLVL.